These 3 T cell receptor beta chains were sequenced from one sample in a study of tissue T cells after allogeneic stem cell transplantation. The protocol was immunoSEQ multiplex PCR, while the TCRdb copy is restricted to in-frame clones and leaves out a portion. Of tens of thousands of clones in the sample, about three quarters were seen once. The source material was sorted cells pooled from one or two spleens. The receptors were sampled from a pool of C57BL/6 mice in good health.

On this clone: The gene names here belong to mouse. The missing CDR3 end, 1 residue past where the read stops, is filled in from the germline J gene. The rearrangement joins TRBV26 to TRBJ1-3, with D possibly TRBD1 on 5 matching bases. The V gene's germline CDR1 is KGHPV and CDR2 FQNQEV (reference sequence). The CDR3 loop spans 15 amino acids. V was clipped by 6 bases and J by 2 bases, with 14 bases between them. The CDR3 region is CASSRGRAPGNTLYF. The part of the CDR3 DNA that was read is TGTGCCAGCAGCCGGGGACGGGCCCCTGGAAATACGCTCTAT.

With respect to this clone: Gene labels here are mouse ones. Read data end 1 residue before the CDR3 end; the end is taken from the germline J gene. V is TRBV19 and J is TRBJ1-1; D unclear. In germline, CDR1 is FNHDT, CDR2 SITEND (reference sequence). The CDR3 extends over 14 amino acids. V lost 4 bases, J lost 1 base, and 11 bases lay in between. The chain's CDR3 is CASSVSGGNTEVFF. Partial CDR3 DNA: TGTGCCAGCAGTGTCTCGGGAGGAAACACAGAAGTCTTC.

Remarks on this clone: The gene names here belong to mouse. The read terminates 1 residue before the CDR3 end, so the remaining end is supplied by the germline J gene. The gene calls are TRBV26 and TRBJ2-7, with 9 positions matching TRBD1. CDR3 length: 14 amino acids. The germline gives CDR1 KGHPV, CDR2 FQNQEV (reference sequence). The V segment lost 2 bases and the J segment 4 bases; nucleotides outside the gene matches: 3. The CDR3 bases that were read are TGTGCCAGCAGTCTGCACGGACAGGGGTATGAACAGTAC. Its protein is CASSLHGQGYEQY. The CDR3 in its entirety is CASSLHGQGYEQYF.